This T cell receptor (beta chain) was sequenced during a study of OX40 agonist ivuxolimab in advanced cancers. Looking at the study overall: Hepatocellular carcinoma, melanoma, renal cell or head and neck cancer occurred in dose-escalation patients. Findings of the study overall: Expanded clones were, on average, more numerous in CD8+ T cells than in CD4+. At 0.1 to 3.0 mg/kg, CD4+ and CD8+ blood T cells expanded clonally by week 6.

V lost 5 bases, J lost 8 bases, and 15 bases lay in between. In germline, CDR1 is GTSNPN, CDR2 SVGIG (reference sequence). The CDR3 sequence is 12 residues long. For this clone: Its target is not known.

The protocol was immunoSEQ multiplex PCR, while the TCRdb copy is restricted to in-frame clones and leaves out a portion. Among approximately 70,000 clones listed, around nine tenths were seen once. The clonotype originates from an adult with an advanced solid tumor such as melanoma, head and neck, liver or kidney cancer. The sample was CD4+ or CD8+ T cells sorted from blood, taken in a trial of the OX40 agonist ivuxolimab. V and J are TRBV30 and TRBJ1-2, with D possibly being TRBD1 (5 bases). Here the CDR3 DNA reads TGTGCCTGGGCGCGGCGGGGCAGCGGCTACACCTTC. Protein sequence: CAWARRGSGYTF.